This TCR beta chain derives from a study of blood T cell repertoires in COVID-19. Study summary: T cells, B-cell-depleted T cells, or PBMCs provided the cDNA or gDNA that served as material.

The V end was cut by 2 bases, the J end by 0 bases, with 12 bases between. Per the germline V gene, CDR1 is SGHTA and CDR2 is FQGTGA. This CDR3 is 16 amino acids long. The protocol was immunoSEQ multiplex PCR, while the TCRdb copy is restricted to in-frame clones and leaves out a portion. The data show 95,000 to 150,000 clones, with around 89% seen just once and about 3.8% held by the top ten. Source material: peripheral blood. This receptor was taken from an older woman with COVID-19, enrolled during active disease. This rearrangement joins TRBV7-3 to TRBJ2-3; no firm D call. CDR3 loop: CASSLVGDTSTDTQYF. For the CDR3, the DNA is TGTGCCAGCAGCTTAGTGGGCGACACTAGCACAGATACGCAGTATTTT.